This T cell receptor beta chain was captured in a study of TIL therapy for anti-PD-1-resistant metastatic lung cancer. Study-level information: Tumors had a median PD-L1 proportion score of about 6%. Median tumor mutation burden was more than 1.4 mutations per megabase.

This sample's time point: pre-treatment sample, taken before nivolumab and TIL therapy. The germline V and J ends were trimmed by 4 bases and 0 bases, with 11 bases remaining between them. The CDR3 loop spans 15 amino acids. CDR1 is SGHRS and CDR2 is YFSETQ in the germline V gene. The libraries were made with immunoSEQ v3. Sequencing used immunoSEQ multiplex PCR; TCRdb keeps in-frame clones, though not all of them. The sample yields about 60,000 clones, roughly two thirds seen once. Study-wide points: After infusion, TIL clonotypes partly replaced peripheral T cells and declined over months. This highly selected cohort may not generalize to typical lung cancer patients.

On this clone itself: What it recognizes is unknown.

This receptor was obtained from a person between 30 and 79 years old with non-small cell lung cancer. The chain recombines TRBV5-1 with TRBJ1-5, with D possibly matching TRBD1 (5 bases). The specimen was blood, collected at baseline. The CDR3 protein is CASSPLDSSNQPQHF. CDR3 DNA: TGCGCCAGCAGCCCCCTCGACAGTAGCAATCAGCCCCAGCATTTT.